This is a list of T cell receptor beta chains from one sample in a study of blood T cell repertoires in COVID-19. Here immunoSEQ multiplex PCR was the method, and the copy in TCRdb shows in-frame clones only, minus some. The sample lists some 170,000 clones; more than 65% were seen once. Material for sequencing was PBMCs or T cells enriched from blood (not recorded which). The receptors here all came from a man aged 45 to 65 who had recovered from COVID-19. Each CDR3 is given without its conserved first and last residue.

j_gene | v_gene | CDR3aa
TRBJ2-5 | TRBV2 | ASSPSRGQETQY
TRBJ1-1 | TRBV3-1/TRBV3-2 | ASSQGAATEAF
TRBJ2-3 | TRBV5-6 | ASSLRGEDTQY
TRBJ1-1 | TRBV10-3 | AISAGQTNTEAF
TRBJ2-3 | TRBV19 | ASSMTSGDTDTQY
TRBJ1-6 | TRBV5-4 | ASSSGSQGNSPLH
TRBJ2-3 | TRBV19 | ASSINLGIQGSRGMQY
TRBJ1-2 | TRBV29-1 | SVESRDMSNYGYT
TRBJ2-5 | TRBV18 | ASSPSNSGGETQY
TRBJ2-3 | TRBV29-1 | SAKRGGVDTQY
TRBJ2-1 | TRBV3-1/TRBV3-2 | ASSHRIAGGTYNEQF
TRBJ2-7 | TRBV30 | AWNRPGYEQY
TRBJ2-3 | TRBV30 | AWSTGMSDTQY
TRBJ1-4 | TRBV9 | ASSGRQGNEKLF
TRBJ1-5 | TRBV2 | ASSPGTGGGDQPQH
TRBJ1-1 | TRBV28 | ASSLWTVNTEAF
TRBJ2-5 | TRBV9 | ASSGREGRETQY
TRBJ2-7 | TRBV5-4 | ASSFRDRGYEQY
TRBJ1-1 | TRBV11-2 | ASSGNRVKGTEAF
TRBJ2-7 | TRBV19 | ASSIRQGVSYEQY
TRBJ1-1 | TRBV7-3 | ASSMGQGKTEAF
TRBJ1-1 | TRBV11-2 | ASSKKTGTNTEAF
TRBJ2-3 | TRBV30 | AWSDGGGDTQY
TRBJ1-2 | TRBV3-1/TRBV3-2 | ASSQDVGAQGYGYT
TRBJ1-5 | TRBV9 | ASSAPGGVGQPQH
TRBJ2-1 | TRBV7-9 | ASSRQASINEQF
TRBJ1-1 | TRBV19 | ASRLGTGATEAF
TRBJ1-5 | TRBV19 | ASMGSQGIQPQH
TRBJ2-7 | TRBV27 | ASSHGLAGGERY
TRBJ2-5 | TRBV6-5 | ASRRGGPGETQY
TRBJ1-5 | TRBV5-8 | ASSLGRNQPQH
TRBJ2-5 | TRBV20-1 | SASSGKGETQY
TRBJ1-1 | TRBV19 | ASSMGQGSTEAF
TRBJ1-5 | TRBV2 | ASSEGGTGRQPQH
TRBJ1-1 | TRBV5-1 | ASTLDSLNTEAF
TRBJ2-7 | TRBV29-1 | SVAGGHYEQY
TRBJ1-1 | TRBV18 | ASFAGQGPTNEAF
TRBJ1-4 | TRBV11-2 | ASSLGPTGTANEKLF
TRBJ1-1 | TRBV7-9 | ASSSPPWARMNTEAF
TRBJ1-4 | TRBV10-3 | AISAGTGGIPTNEKLF
TRBJ2-5 | TRBV11-3 | ASSPGQGEYETQY
TRBJ2-3 | TRBV10-3 | AISDRGQDTQY